This T cell receptor beta chain is drawn from a study of blood T cells in healthy people across ages. Using a J-beta primer mix together with a sample-barcoded 5' primer, a second PCR was run for about 6 to 12 cycles. MiXCR, run by TCRdb on the 5' RACE reads, gives a single entry per CDR3 protein. The data hold some 760,000 distinct CDR3 sequences, with just under 25% observed a single time. Germline values: CDR1 SQVTM, CDR2 ANQGSEA. V lost 6 bases and J lost 2; bases outside the gene matches: 10. This CDR3 has 14 amino acids. This clonotype was found a few times. What it binds is unknown. Study-level points and caveats: As age increased, TCR beta diversity per million T cells fell in a roughly linear fashion.

The data also belong to a second study, concerning T cells of mothers and their children.

This chain connects TRBV29-1 to TRBJ2-7; 7 bases are shared with TRBD1. Input material: blood. This TCR derives from a boy under 18 in good health. The CDR3 region has the DNA TGCAGCGTGGGGGTGGTCACAGGGGCCTACGAGCAGTACTTC. Translated, it gives CSVGVVTGAYEQYF.